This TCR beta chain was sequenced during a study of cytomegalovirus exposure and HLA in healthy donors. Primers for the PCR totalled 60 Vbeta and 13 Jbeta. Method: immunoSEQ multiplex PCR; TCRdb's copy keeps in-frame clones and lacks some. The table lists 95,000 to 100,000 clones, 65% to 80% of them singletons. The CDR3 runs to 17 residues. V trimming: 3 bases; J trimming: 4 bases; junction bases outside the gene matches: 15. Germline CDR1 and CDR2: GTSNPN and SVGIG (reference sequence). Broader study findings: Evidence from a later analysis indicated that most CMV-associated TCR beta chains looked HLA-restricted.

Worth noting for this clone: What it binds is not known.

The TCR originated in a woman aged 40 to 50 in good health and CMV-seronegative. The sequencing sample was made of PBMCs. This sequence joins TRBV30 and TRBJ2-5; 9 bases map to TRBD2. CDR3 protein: CAWSPLRRVAGAETQYF. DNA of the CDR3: TGTGCCTGGAGCCCCCTACGACGGGTAGCGGGAGCAGAGACCCAGTACTTC.